Presented here are 24 T cell receptor beta chains from one specimen sequenced in a study of cytomegalovirus exposure and HLA in healthy donors. Use of 60 Vbeta and 13 Jbeta primers characterized the PCR. Produced via immunoSEQ multiplex PCR; TCRdb's table is partial and in-frame only. Of roughly 98,000 clones in the sample, less than 80% are singletons; the top ten hold more than 1.5%. The sequenced sample consisted of PBMCs. These receptor sequences come from a man aged 35-49 years in good health and CMV-seronegative.

V is TRBV4-1 and J is TRBJ2-5; 10 nucleotides align to TRBD1. Germline V gene sequence: CDR1 MGHRA, CDR2 YSYEKL. V was pared by 4 bases and J by 11 bases, with 10 bases of the junction left unmatched. This CDR3 contains 14 residues. CDR3 sequence: CASSPGTGVFGQYF. The CDR3, as DNA: TGCGCCAGCAGCCCCGGGACAGGGGTATTCGGGCAGTACTTC.

The chain uses TRBV5-4 and TRBJ1-5; tentatively, D is TRBD1 (6 bases). The germline gives CDR1 SGHNT, CDR2 YYREEE (reference sequence). The V gene lost 4 bases and the J gene lost 3 bases, with 11 bases spanning the gap. The CDR3 is made up of 14 amino acids. In DNA, the CDR3 is TGTGCCAGCAGCGACCGGGACAACAATCAGCCCCAGCATTTT. Protein sequence: CASSDRDNNQPQHF.

CDR3 sequence (DNA): TGCGCCAGCAGGCCTGAGGGGAGGGACACCGGGGAGCTGTTTTTT. Its translation is CASRPEGRDTGELFF. This chain links TRBV4-1 with TRBJ2-2; 7 bases are a match to TRBD2. The CDR3 runs to 15 residues. Trimming removed 6 bases from V and 3 bases from J; junction bases left unmatched: 7. Germline V lookup: CDR1 MGHRA, CDR2 YSYEKL.

This clone was detected only a few times. This chain uses TRBV7-3 with TRBJ2-7; 8 bases agree with TRBD2. The J segment lost 0 bases and the V segment lost 6 bases, leaving 10 bases of the junction unmatched. The CDR3 contains 16 residues. The germline V gene has CDR1 SGHTA and CDR2 FQGTGA. DNA for the CDR3: TGTGCCAGCAGACCGCGGACTAGCATTAGCTCCTACGAGCAGTACTTC. Translation gives CASRPRTSISSYEQYF.

The gene calls are TRBV9 and TRBJ2-3; D remains unclear. This CDR3 region has 15 residues. The germline V and J ends were trimmed by 1 base and 2 bases, with 11 bases remaining between them. Germline V lookup: CDR1 SGDLS, CDR2 YYNGEE. CDR3 loop: CASSVMGQDTDTQYF. The CDR3 nucleotides read TGTGCCAGCAGCGTAATGGGCCAGGACACAGATACGCAGTATTTT.

This chain joins TRBV4-2 and TRBJ1-2, with 8 bases that match TRBD1. V lost 4 bases, J lost 4 bases, and 8 bases stayed unmatched. Germline V gene lookup returns CDR1 LGHNA and CDR2 YNFKEQ. The CDR3 spans 15 residues. The CDR3 DNA is TGTGCCAGCAGCCCGGACAGGGTGGAGAGCTATGGCTACACCTTC. It translates to CASSPDRVESYGYTF.

The chain joins TRBV6-5 to TRBJ2-2, with D possibly being TRBD1 (6 bases). Germline-derived CDR1 and CDR2 are MNHEY and SVGAGI. CDR3 length: 15 residues. Trimming took 6 bases from V and 1 from J, leaving 12 bases between them. The CDR3 DNA sequence: TGTGCCAGCAGGAATGGACAGTGGAACACCGGGGAGCTGTTTTTT. It yields the protein CASRNGQWNTGELFF.

This rearrangement joins TRBV21-1 to TRBJ2-1; TRBD2, the table's D call, lacks a check against the DNA. TRBV21-1 is flagged as a pseudogene. This CDR3 has 16 residues. Here the CDR3 DNA reads TGTGCCAGCAGCAGGCTAGCGGGGGGGCCGGGGAATGAGCAGTTCTTC. Translation: CASSRLAGGPGNEQFF.

J is TRBJ2-1 and V is TRBV19, with TRBD2 identical over 12 bases. Germline values: CDR1 LNHDA, CDR2 SQIVND (reference sequence). The CDR3 sequence is 15 residues long. With 5 bases clipped from V and 9 bases from J, the junction kept 8 bases outside the gene matches. The CDR3 nucleotides read TGTGCCAGTAGTCCTAGCGGGAGGGAAAGAAGTGAGCAGTTCTTC. It yields the protein CASSPSGRERSEQFF. Looking up the rest from reference TRBV19 and TRBJ2-1 gives the full variable domain: DGGITQSPKYLFRKEGQNVTLSCEQNLNHDAMYWYRQDPGQGLRLIYYSQIVNDFQKGDIAEGYSVSREKKESFPLTVTSAQKNPTAFYLCASSPSGRERSEQFFGPGTRLTVL.

This clone came up a few times. The chain is built from TRBV7-2 and TRBJ1-5; no reliable D call. V lost 5 bases to trimming and J lost 2 bases, with 13 bases between them. Per germline, CDR1 SGHTA and CDR2 FQGNSA. This CDR3 has 15 amino acids. The CDR3 DNA reads as TGTGCCAGCAGCCGCGCGGGTAGCGGCAATCAGCCCCAGCATTTT. This gives the protein CASSRAGSGNQPQHF.

The V gene is TRBV6-1, the J gene TRBJ1-6; no firm D call. The CDR3 contains 14 residues. V was cut by 4 bases and J by 1 base, with 5 bases left in between. Germline values: CDR1 MNHNS, CDR2 SASEGT. The CDR3 coding sequence is TGTGCCAGCAGTGGGAGGTCCTATAATTCACCCCTCCACTTT. This encodes CASSGRSYNSPLHF.

This clone appeared a few times. The gene calls are TRBV4-3 and TRBJ2-7; TRBD1 aligns across 8 bases. CDR1 is LGHNA and CDR2 is YSLEER in the germline V gene. The CDR3 length is 14 residues. J was trimmed by 5 bases and V by 2 bases; bases with no gene match: 5. CDR3 in DNA: TGCGCCAGCAGCCAACAGACAGGGGCGGACGAGCAGTACTTC. The encoded protein is CASSQQTGADEQYF.

The chain employs TRBV5-6 and TRBJ2-3; TRBD2 aligns across 9 bases. The V and J ends lost 2 bases and 0 bases, in that order; junction bases with no gene match: 4. The CDR3 has 16 residues. CDR1 and CDR2 (germline): SGHDT, YYEEEE. CDR3 sequence (DNA): TGTGCCAGCAGCTTCCTAGCGGGGACTAGCACAGATACGCAGTATTTT. Protein product: CASSFLAGTSTDTQYF. Supplemented by reference TRBV5-6 and TRBJ2-3, the full variable domain reads DAGVTQSPTHLIKTRGQQVTLRCSPKSGHDTVSWYQQALGQGPQFIFQYYEEEERQRGNFPDRFSGHQFPNYSSELNVNALLLGDSALYLCASSFLAGTSTDTQYFGPGTRLTVL.

The chain links TRBV5-5 to TRBJ2-2; D may be TRBD2 (5 bases). CDR3 length: 13 amino acids. CDR1 and CDR2 (germline): SGHKS, YYEKEE (reference sequence). V shed 4 bases and J shed 7 bases, with 11 bases lying between them. The CDR3 sequence is CASSPRGLGELFF. The CDR3, as DNA: TGTGCCAGCAGCCCCCGAGGACTCGGGGAGCTGTTTTTT.

This clone has just a few counts. The V call is TRBV2, the J call TRBJ2-7, with 8 bases matching TRBD1. J lost 5 bases, V lost 7 bases, and 7 bases had no gene match. Germline V lookup: CDR1 SNHLY, CDR2 FYNNEI. This CDR3 comprises 13 residues. The CDR3 nucleotides are TGTGCCAGCAACGGACAGGGTTTAGACGAGCAGTACTTC. This encodes CASNGQGLDEQYF.

The chain couples TRBV9 to TRBJ2-3; D possibly corresponds to TRBD1 (6 bases). Looked up from germline, CDR1 is SGDLS and CDR2 is YYNGEE. CDR3 length: 14 residues. Deletions cut 6 bases from V and 6 bases from J, with 17 bases between. The CDR3: CASNRGMSPDTQYF. In DNA, the CDR3 is TGTGCCAGCAATAGGGGGATGTCTCCCGATACGCAGTATTTT.

For this clone: Its ends do not fully match the called genes, so a read error is possible. The chain employs TRBV9 and TRBJ2-2; perhaps TRBD2 as D (5 bases). Germline lookup yields CDR1 SGDLS and CDR2 YYNGEE. The CDR3 spans 14 residues. For the CDR3, the DNA is TGTGCCAGCAGCCTCAGTCCGGGCACCGGGAAGCTGTTTTTT. Translated, it gives CASSLSPGTGKLFF.

The J gene is TRBJ2-7, the V gene TRBV21-1; the D call in the table, TRBD2, was not verified against the DNA. TRBV21-1 has pseudogene status. This CDR3 has 13 amino acids. CDR3 sequence reads: CASTRREGDEQYF. As DNA, the CDR3 is TGTGCCAGCACTCGGCGGGAGGGGGACGAGCAGTACTTC.

The chain joins TRBV4-1 to TRBJ1-2; perhaps TRBD1 as D (5 bases). The CDR3 spans 15 residues. V lost 0 bases and J lost 8, with 16 bases in between. Germline CDR1 and CDR2: MGHRA and YSYEKL. The CDR3 DNA reads as TGCGCCAGCAGCCAAGAAGGGGCCGCTGTACAAGGCTACACCTTC. Translated, it gives CASSQEGAAVQGYTF.

The rearrangement joins TRBV2 to TRBJ1-4; possible D gene TRBD1, 6 bases. Trimming took off 8 bases at V and 8 bases at J, with 21 bases between the two ends. The germline V gene encodes CDR1 SNHLY and CDR2 FYNNEI. This CDR3 has 15 amino acids. CDR3 amino acids: CASGEGLRGGEKLFF. In DNA, the CDR3 is TGTGCCAGCGGCGAAGGTCTCAGGGGAGGGGAAAAACTGTTTTTT.

The rearrangement uses TRBV6-6 and TRBJ2-1; TRBD1 might be the D (6 bases). V was pared by 6 bases and J by 8 bases, with 17 bases between. Germline assignment: CDR1 MNHNY and CDR2 SVGAGI (reference sequence). CDR3 length equals 14 residues. The CDR3 is CASRDRPYRDEQFF. DNA of the CDR3: TGTGCCAGCAGAGACAGACCCTACAGGGATGAGCAGTTCTTC.

The V and J genes are TRBV4-3 and TRBJ2-3; a possible D gene is TRBD2 (5 bases). The CDR3 is 14 residues long. Germline V gene data show CDR1 as LGHNA and CDR2 as YSLEER. The germline V and J ends were trimmed by 0 bases and 6 bases, with 10 bases remaining between them. The CDR3 DNA is TGCGCCAGCAGCCAAGATCGGCCGGGGGATACGCAGTATTTT. Translating it yields CASSQDRPGDTQYF.

This clone appeared a few times. V and J are TRBV7-3 and TRBJ2-3; perhaps TRBD2 as D (5 bases). The V and J ends lost 2 bases and 2 bases respectively, with 11 bases between them. The CDR3 is 15 residues long. The germline CDR1 and CDR2 sequences are SGHTA and FQGTGA. CDR3 DNA: TGTGCCAGCAGCTTAGAGCGGAGGCCCACAGATACGCAGTATTTT. Translating gives CASSLERRPTDTQYF. The full variable domain, with the rest looked up from reference TRBV7-3 and TRBJ2-3, is GAGVSQTPSNKVTEKGKYVELRCDPISGHTALYWYRQSLGQGPEFLIYFQGTGAADDSGLPNDRFFAVRPEGSVSTLKIQRTERGDSAVYLCASSLERRPTDTQYFGPGTRLTVL.

The chain couples TRBV5-1 to TRBJ2-5; perhaps TRBD2 as D (5 bases). V gave up 9 bases and J gave up 3 bases, with 15 bases separating them. CDR1 SGHRS and CDR2 YFSETQ come from the germline V gene. The CDR3 covers 13 residues. CDR3 in DNA: TGCGCCACGAAGACCCGGGAAGAAGAGACCCAGTACTTC. Protein product: CATKTREEETQYF.